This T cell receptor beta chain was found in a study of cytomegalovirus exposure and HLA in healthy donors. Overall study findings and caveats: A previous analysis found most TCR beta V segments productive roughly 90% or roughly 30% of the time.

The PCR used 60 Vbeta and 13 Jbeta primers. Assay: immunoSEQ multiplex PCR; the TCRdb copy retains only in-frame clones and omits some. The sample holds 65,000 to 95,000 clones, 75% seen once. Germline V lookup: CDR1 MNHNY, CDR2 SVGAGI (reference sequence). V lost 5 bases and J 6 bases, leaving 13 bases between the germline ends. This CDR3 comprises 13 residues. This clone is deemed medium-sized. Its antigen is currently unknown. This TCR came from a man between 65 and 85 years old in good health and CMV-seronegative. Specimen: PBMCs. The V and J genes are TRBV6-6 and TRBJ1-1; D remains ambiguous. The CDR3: CASSIPRLAEAFF. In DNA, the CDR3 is TGTGCCAGCAGTATTCCCCGACTCGCTGAAGCTTTCTTT.